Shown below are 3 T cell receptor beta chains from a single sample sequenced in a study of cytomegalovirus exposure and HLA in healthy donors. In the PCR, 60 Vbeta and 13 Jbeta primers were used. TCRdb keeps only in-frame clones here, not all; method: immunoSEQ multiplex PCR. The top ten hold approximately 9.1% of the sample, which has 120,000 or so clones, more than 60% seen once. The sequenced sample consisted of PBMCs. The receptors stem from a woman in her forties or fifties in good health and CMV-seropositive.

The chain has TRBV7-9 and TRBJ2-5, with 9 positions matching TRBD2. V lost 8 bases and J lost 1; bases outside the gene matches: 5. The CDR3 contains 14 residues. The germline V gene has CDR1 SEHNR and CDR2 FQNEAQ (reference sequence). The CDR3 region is CASEGAGGQETQYF. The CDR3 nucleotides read TGTGCCAGCGAAGGAGCGGGGGGCCAAGAGACCCAGTACTTC. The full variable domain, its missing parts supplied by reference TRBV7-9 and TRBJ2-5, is DTGVSQNPRHKITKRGQNVTFRCDPISEHNRLYWYRQTLGQGPEFLTYFQNEAQLEKSRLLSDRFSAERPKGSFSTLEIQRTEQGDSAMYLCASEGAGGQETQYFGPGTRLLVL.

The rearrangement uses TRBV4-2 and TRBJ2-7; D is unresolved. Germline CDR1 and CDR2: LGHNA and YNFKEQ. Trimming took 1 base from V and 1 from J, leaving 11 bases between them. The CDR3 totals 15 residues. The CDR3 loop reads CASSQALGGSYEQYF. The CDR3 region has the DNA TGTGCCAGCAGCCAAGCTCTAGGCGGTTCCTACGAGCAGTACTTC.

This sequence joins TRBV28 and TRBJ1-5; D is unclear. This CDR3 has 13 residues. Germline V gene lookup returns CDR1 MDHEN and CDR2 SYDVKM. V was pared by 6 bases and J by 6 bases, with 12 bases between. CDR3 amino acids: CASSYSEGQPQHF. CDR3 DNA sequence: TGTGCCAGCAGCTACAGTGAGGGTCAGCCCCAGCATTTT.